These 31 T cell receptor beta chains were all obtained from the same sample, sequenced in a study of OX40 agonist ivuxolimab in advanced cancers. Here immunoSEQ multiplex PCR was the method, and the copy in TCRdb shows in-frame clones only, minus some. The table records about 26,000 clones, approximately 89% of them present only once. Sequences were derived from CD4+ or CD8+ T cells sorted from blood, sampled in a trial of the OX40 agonist ivuxolimab. The source of these receptors is an adult with an advanced solid tumor such as melanoma, head and neck, liver or kidney cancer.

This CDR3 reads CASSLPGPQPQHF. CDR3 DNA: TGTGCCAGCAGCTTACCAGGGCCACAGCCCCAGCATTTT. The chain combines TRBV7-9 with TRBJ1-5, with D perhaps TRBD1 (5 bases). The CDR3 sequence is 13 residues long. The V end lost 2 bases, the J end lost 7 bases, and 9 bases lay between the germline ends. CDR1 and CDR2 from the germline V gene are SEHNR and FQNEAQ (reference sequence).

This clone was found a few times. The chain carries TRBV18 and TRBJ1-5, with a weak D call TRBD1 (6 bases). The V end was cut by 6 bases, the J end by 7 bases, with 13 bases between. Per the germline V gene, CDR1 is KGHSH and CDR2 is LQKENI. The CDR3 loop spans 13 amino acids. The CDR3 nucleotides are TGTGCCAGCTCCTACTCAGGGGAACAGCCCCAGCATTTT. It yields the protein CASSYSGEQPQHF.

This clone was detected only a few times. V and J are TRBV10-3 and TRBJ1-6; TRBD1 is a possible D gene (5 bases). In germline, CDR1 is ENHRY, CDR2 SYGVKD. The CDR3 runs 13 residues. V gave up 4 bases and J gave up 8 bases, with 9 bases separating them. The CDR3 DNA sequence: TGTGCCATCAGTGGGGGCATGGATTCACCCCTCCACTTT. Its protein product is CAISGGMDSPLHF.

The V and J genes are TRBV5-4 and TRBJ1-6, with 8 bases identical to TRBD1. From germline, CDR1 is SGHNT and CDR2 YYREEE (reference sequence). There are 16 residues in the CDR3. V was clipped by 0 bases and J by 5 bases; unmatched bases: 4. The CDR3 reads CASSLAGGFDNSPLHF. In nucleotides, the CDR3 is TGTGCCAGCAGCTTGGCAGGGGGCTTTGATAATTCACCCCTCCACTTT.

This sequence joins TRBV2 and TRBJ2-7; D is possibly TRBD1 (6 bases). The CDR3 extends over 13 amino acids. V was cut by 6 bases and J by 6 bases, with 15 bases left in between. CDR1 SNHLY and CDR2 FYNNEI come from the germline V gene. CDR3 nucleotide sequence: TGTGCCAGCAGCCCAGGACAGTTCGGCGAGCAGTACTTC. Encoded protein: CASSPGQFGEQYF.

The V call is TRBV9, the J call TRBJ1-6; TRBD1 aligns across 7 bases. The CDR3 runs 15 residues. Germline CDR1 SGDLS, CDR2 YYNGEE. The V gene end was trimmed by 3 bases and the J gene end by 8 bases; junction bases not matched to a gene: 8. The CDR3 bases are TGTGCCAGCAGCGAGGAGGGGGCTGGCTATTCACCCCTCCACTTT. Translated: CASSEEGAGYSPLHF.

The J gene is TRBJ2-5, the V gene TRBV10-1, with 12 positions matching TRBD2. The germline gives CDR1 WNHNN, CDR2 SYGVQD (reference sequence). The CDR3 totals 19 residues. Trimming removed 2 bases from V and 7 bases from J; junction bases left unmatched: 17. The CDR3 DNA sequence: TGCGCCAGCAGTGAGCCCCCTCCCCTAGCGGGAGGGCCTTGGGGGACCCAGTACTTC. Amino acids: CASSEPPPLAGGPWGTQYF.

Here the CDR3 DNA reads TGTGCCAGCAGTGAATTCGGGGGGCTGAACACTGAAGCTTTCTTT. This encodes CASSEFGGLNTEAFF. The gene calls are TRBV6-1 and TRBJ1-1; tentative D call: TRBD1 (6 bases). The CDR3 runs to 15 residues. Germline V gene sequence: CDR1 MNHNS, CDR2 SASEGT. Trimming left V 2 bases short and J 0 bases short, with 10 bases between.

This chain connects TRBV7-9 to TRBJ2-7; D is uncertain. The germline CDR1 and CDR2 sequences are SEHNR and FQNEAQ (reference sequence). This CDR3 is built from 13 residues. V shed 1 base and J shed 2 bases, with 6 bases lying between them. CDR3 loop: CASSLDITYEQYF. DNA of the CDR3: TGTGCCAGCAGCTTAGACATAACCTACGAGCAGTACTTC.

With respect to this clone: The junction differs from germline at one of its ends, possibly a read error. This chain uses TRBV29-1 with TRBJ1-1; possible D gene TRBD1, 5 bases. This CDR3 spans 12 amino acids. Germline V gene data show CDR1 as SQVTM and CDR2 as ANQGSEA. The CDR3 here is CSVEELDTEAFF. The CDR3 DNA reads as TGCAGCGTTGAAGAATTGGACACCGAAGCTTTCTTT.

This clone has just one count. The rearrangement joins TRBV19 to TRBJ2-7; D gene ambiguous. Germline V gene lookup returns CDR1 LNHDA and CDR2 SQIVND (reference sequence). V was pared by 1 base and J by 4 bases, with 11 bases between. CDR3 length equals 14 residues. The CDR3 bases are TGTGCCAGTAGTATAGCCCTACAAGGATACGAGCAGTACTTC. Its translation: CASSIALQGYEQYF. The variable domain in full, completed from reference TRBV19 and TRBJ2-7, reads DGGITQSPKYLFRKEGQNVTLSCEQNLNHDAMYWYRQDPGQGLRLIYYSQIVNDFQKGDIAEGYSVSREKKESFPLTVTSAQKNPTAFYLCASSIALQGYEQYFGPGTRLTVT.

This clone was seen once. The V gene is TRBV11-1, the J gene TRBJ2-7; D unclear. V lost 1 base, J lost 3 bases, and 7 bases lay in between. This CDR3 spans 13 amino acids. Germline-derived CDR1 and CDR2 are SGHAT and FQDESV (reference sequence). CDR3 region: CASSLDLRYEQYF. The CDR3 coding sequence is TGTGCCAGCAGCTTAGATCTCCGCTACGAGCAGTACTTC.

By frequency in the sample, this clone is hyperexpanded (1% or more). The chain couples TRBV27 to TRBJ2-1; possibly TRBD1 for D (5 bases). CDR1 is MNHEY and CDR2 is SMNVEV in the germline V gene (reference sequence). V was clipped by 5 bases and J by 12 bases, with 17 bases between them. The CDR3 is 13 amino acids. The DNA for the CDR3 is TGTGCCAGCAGTCCCTCAGGGCGCGGTGGGCAGTTCTTC. Protein product: CASSPSGRGGQFF.

The gene calls are TRBV27 and TRBJ1-2; D is unresolved. Germline V CDR1 and CDR2: MNHEY, SMNVEV (reference sequence). The CDR3 runs to 13 residues. Between the trimmed V and J ends, which lost 0 bases and 8 bases, there was a span of 10 bases. CDR3 protein: CASSLSFRSGYTF. For the CDR3, the DNA is TGTGCCAGCAGTTTATCTTTCCGGAGCGGCTACACCTTC.

This clone was found once. V is TRBV7-9 and J is TRBJ2-7, with a possible D match to TRBD1 (6 bases). The germline V gene encodes CDR1 SEHNR and CDR2 FQNEAQ (reference sequence). The CDR3 contains 12 residues. The germline V and J ends were trimmed by 3 bases and 4 bases, with 7 bases remaining between them. The CDR3 spells CASSFDRYEQYF. For the CDR3, the DNA is TGTGCCAGCAGCTTTGACAGGTACGAGCAGTACTTC.

The chain links TRBV2 to TRBJ2-5; D is unresolved. This CDR3 contains 15 residues. V lost 3 bases, J lost 0 bases, and 11 bases lay in between. Germline CDR1 and CDR2: SNHLY and FYNNEI. CDR3 DNA sequence: TGTGCCAGCAGTGAGTCCCTAGAGGACCAAGAGACCCAGTACTTC. Translating it yields CASSESLEDQETQYF.

J is TRBJ1-1 and V is TRBV27; D uncertain. The V end was cut by 6 bases, the J end by 1 base, with 12 bases between. The germline gives CDR1 MNHEY, CDR2 SMNVEV (reference sequence). The CDR3 runs to 14 residues. The CDR3 nucleotides read TGTGCCAGCAGCCCTGGGCGGCAGAACACTGAAGCTTTCTTT. Translation gives CASSPGRQNTEAFF.

This clone was recorded a few times. The chain employs TRBV29-1 and TRBJ2-2; the match to TRBD2 covers 12 bases. The CDR3 totals 19 residues. The J segment lost 3 bases and the V segment lost 5 bases, leaving 16 bases of the junction unmatched. The germline gives CDR1 SQVTM, CDR2 ANQGSEA. The CDR3 reads CSVRTPTPGLAGYTGELFF. The CDR3 DNA reads TGCAGCGTTCGCACCCCCACCCCCGGACTAGCGGGATACACCGGGGAGCTGTTTTTT.

The CDR3 reads CASSPSGRGGQFF. CDR3 DNA: TGTGCCAGCAGTCCCTCAGGGCGCGGTGGGCAGTTCTTC. J is TRBJ2-1 and V is TRBV25-1; D possibly corresponds to TRBD1 (5 bases). Germline CDR1 reads MGHDK; CDR2 reads SYGVNS. V dropped 5 bases and J dropped 12 bases, with 17 bases sitting between them. The CDR3 consists of 13 residues.

This CDR3 is CASWPGGGQETQYF. The CDR3 DNA is TGCGCCAGCTGGCCAGGAGGGGGCCAAGAGACCCAGTACTTC. The gene calls are TRBV10-2 and TRBJ2-5; D possibly uses TRBD1 or TRBD2 (6 bases each). The germline V gene encodes CDR1 WSHSY and CDR2 SAAADI. V gave up 8 bases and J gave up 1 base, with 14 bases separating them. The CDR3 totals 14 residues.

The chain links TRBV21-1 to TRBJ2-5. TRBV21-1 is flagged as a pseudogene. The CDR3 length is 15 residues. CDR3 DNA sequence: TGTGCCAGCAGCACTCGTTACCCCCTCCAAGAGACCCAGTACTTC. Translated: CASSTRYPLQETQYF.

This rearrangement joins TRBV4-3 to TRBJ2-2; D gene uncertain. V was pared by 6 bases and J by 6 bases, with 20 bases between. The CDR3 spans 16 residues. Germline lookup yields CDR1 LGHNA and CDR2 YSLEER. The CDR3 sequence is CASSHVWGSKAGELFF. CDR3 DNA sequence: TGCGCCAGCAGTCATGTCTGGGGATCGAAGGCCGGGGAGCTGTTTTTT.

The gene calls are TRBV9 and TRBJ2-2; D perhaps matches TRBD1 (5 bases). V dropped 0 bases and J dropped 7 bases, with 13 bases sitting between them. CDR1 SGDLS and CDR2 YYNGEE come from the germline V gene. CDR3 length: 15 residues. Here the CDR3 reads CASSVDPGFVGELFF. As DNA, the CDR3 is TGTGCCAGCAGCGTAGATCCAGGGTTTGTCGGGGAGCTGTTTTTT.

The chain joins TRBV10-2 to TRBJ2-5; D may be TRBD2 (6 bases). This CDR3 spans 16 amino acids. V was shortened by 5 bases and J by 0 bases, with 16 bases between the two germline ends. The germline V gene has CDR1 WSHSY and CDR2 SAAADI. The CDR3 is CASSYSPGSYQETQYF. The CDR3 DNA sequence: TGCGCCAGCAGTTACTCACCCGGGAGCTACCAAGAGACCCAGTACTTC.

The chain has TRBV5-1 and TRBJ1-1; the D is unclear. The germline V and J ends were trimmed by 4 bases and 0 bases, with 10 bases remaining between them. The CDR3 length is 14 residues. Per the germline V gene, CDR1 is SGHRS and CDR2 is YFSETQ. The CDR3 region has the DNA TGCGCCAGCAGCAAGGACGGATTGAACACTGAAGCTTTCTTT. Amino acids: CASSKDGLNTEAFF.

This chain connects TRBV13 to TRBJ2-7, with unresolved D. This CDR3 is 14 amino acids long. The V end was cut by 1 base, the J end by 2 bases, with 9 bases between. The germline CDR1 and CDR2 sequences are PRHDT and FYEKMQ (reference sequence). The CDR3: CASSLAARTYEQYF. In DNA form, the CDR3 reads TGTGCCAGCAGCTTAGCCGCAAGGACCTACGAGCAGTACTTC.

The CDR3 protein is CASRSDALGSPLHF. The CDR3 DNA is TGCGCCAGCAGAAGCGACGCCTTGGGCTCACCCCTCCACTTT. J is TRBJ1-6 and V is TRBV4-3; D unresolved. The CDR3 sequence is 14 residues long. Germline V gene lookup returns CDR1 LGHNA and CDR2 YSLEER. The V and J ends lost 6 bases and 10 bases respectively, with 16 bases between them.

This chain uses TRBV5-5 with TRBJ2-3; D is unclear. Germline V CDR1 and CDR2: SGHKS, YYEKEE (reference sequence). The CDR3 length is 15 residues. V was cut by 2 bases and J by 5 bases, with 15 bases left in between. In DNA form, the CDR3 reads TGTGCCAGCAGCTTTGAGGCAGAAGAGAGAGATACGCAGTATTTT. Residues: CASSFEAEERDTQYF.

The CDR3 DNA reads as TGTGCCAGCAGCGTAGGAGGGAGCTATGGCTACACCTTC. It yields the protein CASSVGGSYGYTF. The chain is built from TRBV9 and TRBJ1-2; no clear D. The CDR3 consists of 13 residues. Germline assignment: CDR1 SGDLS and CDR2 YYNGEE. With 0 bases removed from V and 4 bases from J, the gap between germline ends came to 7 bases.

This chain connects TRBV4-3 to TRBJ2-5; 12 nucleotides match TRBD2. The CDR3 has 15 amino acids. Per germline, CDR1 LGHNA and CDR2 YSLEER. J lost 2 bases, V lost 5 bases, and 3 bases had no gene match. The DNA of the CDR3 is TGCGCCAGCAGCATGGGGACTAGCGGGCAAGAGACCCAGTACTTC. Its translation: CASSMGTSGQETQYF.

The rearrangement links TRBV27 to TRBJ1-1; D gene unclear. The CDR3 totals 12 residues. Trimming stripped 5 bases from V and 4 bases from J, with 8 bases between. Germline CDR1 reads MNHEY; CDR2 reads SMNVEV (reference sequence). CDR3 DNA sequence: TGTGCCAGCAGTCCCGGATTCACTGAAGCTTTCTTT. Translating gives CASSPGFTEAFF.